Listed below are T cell receptor beta chains from one sample, sequenced in a study of blood T cell repertoires in COVID-19. Some clones are missing from TCRdb's copy, which holds only in-frame ones; the method was immunoSEQ multiplex PCR. The repertoire holds roughly 350,000 clones, with more than 70% as singletons. The sample comprised peripheral blood. The receptors were gathered from a woman in her twenties or thirties with COVID-19, enrolled during active disease. The CDR3 runs from the conserved cysteine through the conserved F or W. D genes are given only for firm matches. Only some rows state a clone size, as once, few, many or a class for expanded clones.

CDR3 DNA: TGTGCCAGCAGCCGTGGGACTAGCGAGCTGGGTGGGCAGTTCTTC
CDR3 protein: CASSRGTSELGGQFF
CDR3 length: 15
clone size: once
D gene: TRBD2
V gene: TRBV4-2
J gene: TRBJ2-1

CDR3 DNA: TGTGCCAGCAGTTGGAGCGCTTTCTCTGGAAACACCATATATTTT
CDR3 protein: CASSWSAFSGNTIYF
CDR3 length: 15
clone size: NA
D gene: NA
V gene: TRBV28
J gene: TRBJ1-3

CDR3 DNA: TGCGCCAGCAGCTTGACTAGCGGCTTTTCCTACAATGAGCAGTTCTTC
CDR3 protein: CASSLTSGFSYNEQFF
CDR3 length: 16
clone size: NA
D gene: TRBD2
V gene: TRBV5-1
J gene: TRBJ2-1

CDR3 DNA: TGCGCCAGCAGCCAGGGGCAGGGTCCGGTCGAGCAGTACTTC
CDR3 protein: CASSQGQGPVEQYF
CDR3 length: 14
clone size: NA
D gene: NA
V gene: TRBV4-1
J gene: TRBJ2-7

CDR3 DNA: TGTGCCAGCAGTGAAGGGCGGGGGCTCGACGAGCAGTACTTC
CDR3 protein: CASSEGRGLDEQYF
CDR3 length: 14
clone size: NA
D gene: NA
V gene: TRBV6-1
J gene: TRBJ2-7

CDR3 DNA: TGTGCCAGCCGAGAAGACACAAGGTTCTACAATGAGCAGTTCTTC
CDR3 protein: CASREDTRFYNEQFF
CDR3 length: 15
clone size: NA
D gene: NA
V gene: TRBV19
J gene: TRBJ2-1

CDR3 DNA: TGTGCCAGCAGTGATGGGGGAGGGAGTGAGCAGTTCTTC
CDR3 protein: CASSDGGGSEQFF
CDR3 length: 13
clone size: many
D gene: TRBD2
V gene: TRBV25-1
J gene: TRBJ2-1

CDR3 DNA: TGTGCCAGCAGCTACAGGGTCTCTGGAAACACCATATATTTT
CDR3 protein: CASSYRVSGNTIYF
CDR3 length: 14
clone size: few
D gene: NA
V gene: TRBV5-6
J gene: TRBJ1-3

CDR3 DNA: TGCGCCAGCAGCGGCGGAGAAGAGACCCAGTACTTC
CDR3 protein: CASSGGEETQYF
CDR3 length: 12
clone size: NA
D gene: NA
V gene: TRBV5-1
J gene: TRBJ2-5

CDR3 DNA: TGTGCCAGCAGTTTTGCGGGGGCCAACGAGCAGTACTTC
CDR3 protein: CASSFAGANEQYF
CDR3 length: 13
clone size: once
D gene: NA
V gene: TRBV28
J gene: TRBJ2-7

CDR3 DNA: TGTGCCAGCAGTGAAGCAGGAGCTGGGGCCAACGTCCTGACTTTC
CDR3 protein: CASSEAGAGANVLTF
CDR3 length: 15
clone size: NA
D gene: NA
V gene: TRBV2
J gene: TRBJ2-6

CDR3 DNA: TGTGCCAGCAGTTTAAACGGGGGACAGCCCCAGCATTTT
CDR3 protein: CASSLNGGQPQHF
CDR3 length: 13
clone size: once
D gene: NA
V gene: TRBV28
J gene: TRBJ1-5

CDR3 DNA: TGTGCCAGCAGTCCCCCGGACAGGGGGAGTGGGGGCTACACCTTC
CDR3 protein: CASSPPDRGSGGYTF
CDR3 length: 15
clone size: NA
D gene: TRBD1
V gene: TRBV28
J gene: TRBJ1-2

CDR3 DNA: TGTGCCACCGCCGACCCCTCGGGGGGAAGGGACCACAATGAGCAGTTCTTC
CDR3 protein: CATADPSGGRDHNEQFF
CDR3 length: 17
clone size: NA
D gene: TRBD2
V gene: TRBV24-1
J gene: TRBJ2-1

CDR3 DNA: TGTGCCAGCAGCTTGACCCTAGGGGCCTACGAGCAGTACTTC
CDR3 protein: CASSLTLGAYEQYF
CDR3 length: 14
clone size: NA
D gene: NA
V gene: TRBV7-6
J gene: TRBJ2-7

CDR3 DNA: TGTGCCAGCAGGGGCGCGGGCACTGGAAACACCATATATTTT
CDR3 protein: CASRGAGTGNTIYF
CDR3 length: 14
clone size: NA
D gene: NA
V gene: TRBV28
J gene: TRBJ1-3

CDR3 DNA: TGCGCCAGCAGTCCCGACAGGGCGTATGAAAAACTGTTTTTT
CDR3 protein: CASSPDRAYEKLFF
CDR3 length: 14
clone size: NA
D gene: TRBD1
V gene: TRBV4-3
J gene: TRBJ1-4

CDR3 DNA: TGTGCCAGCAGCTCCCTACGCCGGACAGGGTTCGAGCAGTACTTC
CDR3 protein: CASSSLRRTGFEQYF
CDR3 length: 15
clone size: NA
D gene: TRBD1
V gene: TRBV13
J gene: TRBJ2-7

CDR3 DNA: TGTGCCAGCAGCCCGACGGGACTCCACACAGATACGCAGTATTTT
CDR3 protein: CASSPTGLHTDTQYF
CDR3 length: 15
clone size: NA
D gene: NA
V gene: TRBV6-6
J gene: TRBJ2-3

CDR3 DNA: TGTGCCAGCTCACCACCGAATAGCGGGGTCTACAATGAGCAGTTCTTC
CDR3 protein: CASSPPNSGVYNEQFF
CDR3 length: 16
clone size: NA
D gene: TRBD2
V gene: TRBV18
J gene: TRBJ2-1

CDR3 DNA: TGTGCCAGCGCGGCCCGGGCGAACACCGGGGAGCTGTTTTTT
CDR3 protein: CASAARANTGELFF
CDR3 length: 14
clone size: NA
D gene: NA
V gene: TRBV7-3
J gene: TRBJ2-2

CDR3 DNA: TGCAGCGTTGTCCAAACCTACGAGCAGTACTTC
CDR3 protein: CSVVQTYEQYF
CDR3 length: 11
clone size: NA
D gene: NA
V gene: TRBV29-1
J gene: TRBJ2-7

CDR3 DNA: TGTGCCAGCAGCGTTGGGACAGGGATGCAGCCCCAGCATTTT
CDR3 protein: CASSVGTGMQPQHF
CDR3 length: 14
clone size: NA
D gene: TRBD1
V gene: TRBV9
J gene: TRBJ1-5

CDR3 DNA: TGTGCCAGCAGTTTAACATTGACTAGCGGGAGGGCCGGTGAGACCCAGTACTTC
CDR3 protein: CASSLTLTSGRAGETQYF
CDR3 length: 18
clone size: once
D gene: TRBD2
V gene: TRBV28
J gene: TRBJ2-5

CDR3 DNA: TGTGCCAGCAGCTCACATGGCAGGCCTGGCTACACCTTC
CDR3 protein: CASSSHGRPGYTF
CDR3 length: 13
clone size: once
D gene: NA
V gene: TRBV12-3/TRBV12-4
J gene: TRBJ1-2

CDR3 DNA: TGTGCCAGCAGTACGGACCGAGGGACTGAAGCTTTCTTT
CDR3 protein: CASSTDRGTEAFF
CDR3 length: 13
clone size: NA
D gene: NA
V gene: TRBV6-5
J gene: TRBJ1-1